The 32 T cell receptor beta chains presented below share a single source sample, sequenced in a study of OX40 agonist ivuxolimab in advanced cancers. TCRdb's table, derived via immunoSEQ multiplex PCR, lists solely in-frame clones and lacks some. Of about 86,000 clones listed, more than 80% are singletons. The sample consisted of CD4+ or CD8+ T cells sorted from blood, taken in a trial of the OX40 agonist ivuxolimab. These receptor sequences come from an adult with an advanced solid tumor such as melanoma, head and neck, liver or kidney cancer.

Regarding this clone: One end of the junction varies from germline; a read error may be responsible. The chain uses TRBV7-7 and TRBJ2-1; 9 nucleotides align to TRBD2. The CDR3 runs 15 residues. Germline lookup yields CDR1 SSHAT and CDR2 FNYEAQ (reference sequence). CDR3 loop: CASSLFQREDNEQFF. The CDR3, as DNA: TGTGCTAGCAGCTTATTTCAGCGGGAGGATAATGAGCAGTTCTTC.

As regards this clone: This sample includes further DNA sequences coding for the same CDR3. The chain joins TRBV5-1 to TRBJ2-1, with TRBD1 identical over 8 bases. The CDR3 contains 15 residues. Germline V lookup: CDR1 SGHRS, CDR2 YFSETQ. The V gene end was trimmed by 0 bases and the J gene end by 8 bases; junction bases not matched to a gene: 7. The CDR3 DNA is TGCGCCAGCAGCTTGGGACAGGGGAGTGGAGATGAGCAGTTCTTC. Translating gives CASSLGQGSGDEQFF.

The genes are TRBV29-1 and TRBJ2-5, with TRBD2 as a possible D gene (6 bases). Germline loops: CDR1 SQVTM, CDR2 ANQGSEA. This CDR3 is 14 amino acids long. V was pared by 0 bases and J by 6 bases, with 14 bases between. For the CDR3, the DNA is TGCAGCGTTGAAGATTTTGAGGGGAGGAAGACCCAGTACTTC. Its translation: CSVEDFEGRKTQYF.

The chain is built from TRBV5-1 and TRBJ1-2; possibly TRBD1 for D (5 bases). Per germline, CDR1 SGHRS and CDR2 YFSETQ. V lost 4 bases to trimming and J lost 4 bases, with 14 bases between them. This CDR3 is built from 14 residues. CDR3 sequence (DNA): TGCGCCAGCAGCGTAGCCGGGACTGCCTATGGCTACACCTTC. Translation: CASSVAGTAYGYTF.

V and J are TRBV7-8 and TRBJ1-2, with D possibly matching TRBD1 (6 bases). Trimming stripped 5 bases from V and 4 bases from J, with 14 bases between. The CDR3 consists of 14 residues. Looked up from germline, CDR1 is SGHVS and CDR2 is FQNEAQ. The CDR3 here is CASSPGQSFYGYTF. Written as DNA, the CDR3 is TGTGCCAGCAGCCCCGGACAGAGTTTCTATGGCTACACCTTC. Together with reference TRBV7-8 and TRBJ1-2, the CDR3 gives the full variable domain: GAGVSQSPRYKVAKRGQDVALRCDPISGHVSLFWYQQALGQGPEFLTYFQNEAQLDKSGLPSDRFFAERPEGSVSTLKIQRTQQEDSAVYLCASSPGQSFYGYTFGSGTRLTVV.

The V and J genes are TRBV5-1 and TRBJ2-6; TRBD1 matches 10 bases. This CDR3 is 19 amino acids long. In germline, CDR1 is SGHRS, CDR2 YFSETQ. J gave up 0 bases and V 5 bases, and 11 bases lay outside the gene matches. CDR3 nucleotide sequence: TGCGCCAGCAGGGAGGACAGGGGGACCGTGAACTCTGGGGCCAACGTCCTGACTTTC. Amino acid sequence: CASREDRGTVNSGANVLTF.

The rearrangement uses TRBV27 and TRBJ2-3; D remains unclear. Germline V CDR1 and CDR2: MNHEY, SMNVEV (reference sequence). The CDR3 spans 13 residues. The V and J ends lost 1 base and 2 bases respectively, with 4 bases between them. The CDR3 bases are TGTGCCAGCAGTTTATGGCCCACAGATACGCAGTATTTT. Translation gives CASSLWPTDTQYF.

This chain connects TRBV5-1 to TRBJ2-5, with D tentatively TRBD2 (6 bases). The tail of the sequence fits TRBJ2-7 better, so the J call may be wrong. Germline CDR1 is SGHRS and CDR2 is YFSETQ. The CDR3 length is 14 residues. The CDR3 DNA is TGCGCCAGCGGGAGCGGGCCGGACTCCTACGAGCAGTACTTC. Translating it yields CASGSGPDSYEQYF.

The V call is TRBV5-8, the J call TRBJ2-1, with 11 bases identical to TRBD2. CDR1 and CDR2 (germline): SGHTS, YDEGEE. V dropped 0 bases and J dropped 2; count of bases not matched to a gene: 4. The CDR3 covers 17 residues. In DNA form, the CDR3 reads TGTGCCAGCAGCTTGGTCGGGACTAGCGGTCCCTACAATGAGCAGTTCTTC. Translated, it gives CASSLVGTSGPYNEQFF.

This rearrangement joins TRBV7-6 to TRBJ2-5, with a tentative D call TRBD1 (6 bases). Per the germline V gene, CDR1 is SGHVS and CDR2 is FNYEAQ. CDR3 size: 17 residues. V was shortened by 2 bases and J by 2 bases, with 18 bases between the two germline ends. In nucleotides, the CDR3 is TGTGCCAGCAGCTTAATACCCGACGAACAGGGTCAAGAGACCCAGTACTTC. Its translation is CASSLIPDEQGQETQYF.

This clone has a single count. This chain links TRBV18 with TRBJ2-7; 7 bases line up with TRBD2. V was pared by 0 bases and J by 0 bases, with 5 bases of the junction left unmatched. The CDR3 sequence is 16 residues long. CDR1 is KGHSH, CDR2 LQKENI, per germline. CDR3 in amino acids: CASSPPVAGFSYEQYF. For the CDR3, the DNA is TGTGCCAGCTCACCACCGGTAGCGGGCTTCTCCTACGAGCAGTACTTC.

This clone was seen more than once but under ten times. The chain is built from TRBV7-9 and TRBJ2-7; TRBD1 agrees at 7 bases. The germline CDR1 and CDR2 sequences are SEHNR and FQNEAQ (reference sequence). The CDR3 contains 13 residues. Trimming cost V 5 bases and J 4 bases; bases outside gene matches: 5. CDR3 sequence (DNA): TGTGCCAGCAGCAGGGACAGAGAATACGAGCAGTACTTC. It yields the protein CASSRDREYEQYF.

This clone was seen once. The CDR3 protein is CASSMGESQQPQHF. The CDR3, as DNA: TGTGCCAGTAGTATGGGGGAATCGCAACAGCCCCAGCATTTT. The rearrangement links TRBV19 to TRBJ1-5; the D gene is possibly TRBD1 (5 bases). Trimming took 3 bases from V and 7 from J, leaving 13 bases between them. Germline V gene data show CDR1 as LNHDA and CDR2 as SQIVND (reference sequence). This CDR3 is 14 amino acids long.

The rearrangement uses TRBV15 and TRBJ2-3; unclear D gene. The V and J ends lost 2 bases and 3 bases respectively, with 18 bases between them. There are 17 residues in the CDR3. In germline, CDR1 is LNHNV, CDR2 YYDKDF (reference sequence). This CDR3 is CATSRRPRRNWTDTQYF. CDR3 coding DNA: TGTGCCACCAGCAGAAGACCCCGAAGGAACTGGACAGATACGCAGTATTTT.

The chain uses TRBV10-2 and TRBJ1-5, with no clear D. Per germline, CDR1 WSHSY and CDR2 SAAADI. CDR3 length: 14 amino acids. The V gene lost 5 bases and the J gene lost 0 bases, with 8 bases spanning the gap. This CDR3 reads CASSLTNSNQPQHF. The CDR3 DNA reads TGCGCCAGCAGTCTGACAAATAGCAATCAGCCCCAGCATTTT.

Points on this clone: Sequence at one end of the junction differs from germline and may be a read error. This sequence joins TRBV27 and TRBJ2-1; 8 nucleotides line up with TRBD2. The CDR3 has 16 residues. Germline V gene sequence: CDR1 MNHEY, CDR2 SMNVEV (reference sequence). CDR3 in DNA: TGTGCCAGCAGTCTATCCGGGACTAGCTCCTACAATGAGCAGTTCTTC. Protein sequence: CASSLSGTSSYNEQFF.

The V and J genes are TRBV4-1 and TRBJ2-7; D could derive from TRBD1 or TRBD2 (6 bases each). Germline V gene data show CDR1 as MGHRA and CDR2 as YSYEKL. The CDR3 totals 15 residues. The V end lost 4 bases, the J end lost 2 bases, and 15 bases lay between the germline ends. In nucleotides, the CDR3 is TGCGCCAGCAGCCCCGGGGGCCTACAAACCTACGAGCAGTACTTC. Translation gives CASSPGGLQTYEQYF.

The DNA for the CDR3 is TGTGCCAGCAGTTTCGGGGGACTCTCCTACAATGAGCAGTTCTTC. Translation: CASSFGGLSYNEQFF. V gene TRBV27 combines with J gene TRBJ2-1, with D possibly matching TRBD2 (6 bases). Trimming took 3 bases from V and 0 from J, leaving 9 bases between them. The CDR3 is made up of 15 amino acids. Per germline, CDR1 MNHEY and CDR2 SMNVEV (reference sequence).

This sequence joins TRBV10-1 and TRBJ1-1; TRBD1 aligns across 7 bases. The CDR3 totals 13 residues. Losses at the gene ends were 1 base for V and 5 bases for J; bases not matched to a gene: 1. CDR1 is WNHNN and CDR2 is SYGVQD in the germline V gene (reference sequence). The CDR3 loop is CASSEYRGTEAFF. In DNA form, the CDR3 reads TGCGCCAGCAGTGAGTACAGGGGTACTGAAGCTTTCTTT.

The chain couples TRBV9 to TRBJ2-1, with TRBD2 identical over 7 bases. With 3 bases clipped from V and 0 bases from J, the junction kept 9 bases outside the gene matches. CDR1 is SGDLS, CDR2 YYNGEE, per germline. The CDR3 totals 17 residues. This chain's CDR3 is CASSAHERGSSYNEQFF. As DNA, the CDR3 is TGTGCCAGCAGCGCTCACGAGCGGGGCAGCTCCTACAATGAGCAGTTCTTC.

This chain uses TRBV7-9 with TRBJ2-5; D gene unclear. The DNA end is a closer match to TRBJ2-7, so the J assignment may be wrong. This CDR3 contains 13 residues. CDR1 is SEHNR, CDR2 FQNEAQ, per germline (reference sequence). The chain's CDR3 is CASSPPRSYEQYF. The CDR3 DNA reads as TGTGCCAGCAGCCCACCCAGATCCTACGAGCAGTACTTC.

The J gene is TRBJ1-5, the V gene TRBV6-6; D perhaps matches TRBD1 (5 bases). From germline, CDR1 is MNHNY and CDR2 SVGAGI (reference sequence). Trimming removed 1 base from V and 1 base from J, with 8 bases in between. The CDR3 runs to 15 residues. The CDR3 coding sequence is TGTGCCAGCAGTTACTTGGGGGAGAGCAATCAGCCCCAGCATTTT. Translated, it gives CASSYLGESNQPQHF.

This clone was observed a single time. The V and J genes are TRBV7-6 and TRBJ2-1; no definite D call. The CDR3 extends over 12 amino acids. Germline V gene data show CDR1 as SGHVS and CDR2 as FNYEAQ. The V and J ends lost 0 bases and 6 bases respectively, with 3 bases between them. The DNA for the CDR3 is TGTGCCAGCAGCTTAGCCCGCAATGAGCAGTTCTTC. Its protein product is CASSLARNEQFF.

The chain employs TRBV19 and TRBJ1-5, with TRBD1 matching 7 bases. Germline lookup yields CDR1 LNHDA and CDR2 SQIVND (reference sequence). The CDR3 is 16 residues long. J lost 0 bases, V lost 3 bases, and 5 bases had no gene match. The CDR3 here is CASSIGTAISNQPQHF. The CDR3 coding sequence is TGTGCCAGTAGTATCGGGACAGCCATTAGCAATCAGCCCCAGCATTTT.

The rearrangement uses TRBV10-2 and TRBJ2-1, with 11 bases matching TRBD2. V lost 8 bases to trimming and J lost 7 bases; unmatched junction nucleotides: 10. CDR1 and CDR2 (germline): WSHSY, SAAADI. CDR3 length: 15 residues. The CDR3 DNA follows: TGCGCCAGCCCTTCGGAACTAGCGGGAGAAAATGAGCAGTTCTTC. Its translation is CASPSELAGENEQFF.

This clone was seen only a few times. V gene TRBV27 combines with J gene TRBJ1-2, with 10 bases that match TRBD1. Germline V gene data show CDR1 as MNHEY and CDR2 as SMNVEV (reference sequence). Trimming took 3 bases from V and 0 from J; bases not matched to a gene: 1. This CDR3 region has 15 residues. The CDR3 coding sequence is TGTGCCAGCAGTTTTGGACAGGGGGCTAACTATGGCTACACCTTC. Protein sequence: CASSFGQGANYGYTF.

This chain uses TRBV9 with TRBJ2-4, with D hard to call. Germline assignment: CDR1 SGDLS and CDR2 YYNGEE. CDR3 length equals 17 residues. Between the trimmed V and J ends, which lost 0 bases and 1 base, there was a span of 14 bases. CDR3 DNA: TGTGCCAGCAGCGTAGATTCGGGTGGGGTGGCCAAAAACATTCAGTACTTC. This encodes CASSVDSGGVAKNIQYF.

The CDR3 protein is CASSVLAGETNEQFF. The CDR3 coding sequence is TGTGCCAGCAGTGTACTAGCGGGAGAAACGAATGAGCAGTTCTTC. This chain joins TRBV6-1 and TRBJ2-1; 11 nucleotides match TRBD2. This CDR3 comprises 15 residues. V gave up 4 bases and J gave up 7 bases; unmatched junction bases: 6. Germline assignment: CDR1 MNHNS and CDR2 SASEGT.

V and J are TRBV10-1 and TRBJ2-1; 10 bases match TRBD2. The CDR3 length is 15 residues. The trim removed 4 bases at V and 5 bases at J, leaving 5 bases unmatched. Germline V gives CDR1 WNHNN, CDR2 SYGVQD (reference sequence). CDR3: CASSGGLAMNNEQFF. The CDR3, as DNA: TGCGCCAGCAGTGGGGGACTAGCGATGAACAATGAGCAGTTCTTC.

The chain combines TRBV11-2 with TRBJ2-1, with a weak D call TRBD1 (5 bases). Germline assignment: CDR1 SGHAT and CDR2 FQNNGV. The CDR3 has 16 amino acids. Trimming removed 6 bases at V and 3 bases at J, with 18 bases between. The CDR3 coding sequence is TGTGCCAGCAGAAATATCTATAAGGGGCTCTACAATGAGCAGTTCTTC. This encodes CASRNIYKGLYNEQFF.

The V and J genes are TRBV4-1 and TRBJ1-2; D is unclear. This CDR3 has 12 amino acids. In germline, CDR1 is MGHRA, CDR2 YSYEKL. V lost 3 bases to trimming and J lost 8 bases, with 10 bases between them. The CDR3 sequence: CASSHPPGGYTF. The CDR3 DNA reads as TGCGCCAGCAGCCACCCCCCGGGGGGCTACACCTTC.

The V gene is TRBV5-8, the J gene TRBJ1-1; D uncertain. CDR3 length: 15 amino acids. Germline CDR1 is SGHTS and CDR2 is YDEGEE. Trimming took 1 base from V and 0 from J, leaving 10 bases between them. The CDR3 DNA reads as TGTGCCAGCAGCTTGTCGTTAAGCATGAACACTGAAGCTTTCTTT. Residues: CASSLSLSMNTEAFF.